The following is a T cell receptor beta chain sequence with its context. The antigen it binds to is not known. No qualities accompany the bases; no much larger clone lies one base away. The label giving this sample's time point can be read as: more than 10 months on ibrutinib. For TCR beta library preparation, roughly 2 micrograms of genomic DNA was extracted from cryopreserved PBMCs. Longitudinal blood samples from CLL patients on ibrutinib monotherapy underwent high-throughput TCR beta sequencing. Patients were enrolled in a phase 2 open-label single-center ibrutinib monotherapy trial. This sample was included in a study of cytotoxic CD8 clonotypes in ibrutinib-treated CLL (dated by TCRdb to about 2021). As for the study more broadly: In this cohort, about 15 patients were treatment-naive and about a dozen were relapsed/refractory, while fewer than 18 had unmutated IGHV. On average, each sample yielded 250,000 to 300,000 productive templates and 80,000 to 95,000 productive rearrangements. Cryopreserved peripheral blood mononuclear cells were obtained prior to treatment, at the time of response, and at either disease progression or sustained remission. Longitudinal samples were obtainable from 26 of the 86 participants in the trial. Responses were partial in approximately 24 patients and complete in 2; after median roughly 69 months follow-up, about 14 stayed in remission and some twelve progressed. All remission and progressive disease samples were collected while patients were still receiving ibrutinib. Response samples were obtained after a median of roughly eleven months of treatment, with a range of about 6 to 36 months. Broader findings and caveats from the paper: Lymph node repertoires were not examined, and the timing of sampling was not matched between patients in sustained remission and those whose disease progressed. Clonality increased at ibrutinib response, stayed stable in sustained remission, and fell back toward baseline at progression. Baseline clonality exceeded that of age-matched healthy donors and correlated strongly with circulating CD8+ T-cell counts. Public clonotypes were rare and either contracted or stayed stable during treatment, and the rise in clonality at ibrutinib response reflected the expansion of private clonotypes.

A MiSeq instrument was used for deep resolution sequencing, which targeted depths ranging from 1 in 1 million up to 1 in 200,000 T cells, with coverage averaging 10x for each clonotype. The immunoSEQ hsTCRB Kit was used to generate TCR beta libraries. Concerning the study's data processing: The data were analyzed with ImmunoSEQ Analyzer and ImmunoSEQ Data Assistant, and V, D and J gene assignments followed IMGT definitions. Clonality, with values ranging from 0 to 1, was calculated as one minus the normalized Shannon entropy of productive rearrangement frequencies. Only overrepresented clonotypes making up at least 0.05% of each patient's repertoire were included in the public clonotype analysis. Some 13 age-matched healthy donor repertoires from immuneACCESS served as clonality controls. Imported from immuneACCESS, the table was reduced by TCRdb to in-frame sequences with V and J called. These copies leave out some clones; in studies compared against another copy, an unresolved V gene accounts for under half, and the cause of the remainder is not known. Clone size and the V and J calls come from that table; the DNA yielded D and trimming. Counted in this sample were about 140,000 clones; approximately 89% of them appeared once. The ten most abundant clones make up roughly a tenth of the sample.

The germline V gene (reference sequence) yields MNHEY for CDR1 and SMNVEV for CDR2. The trim is 2 bases for V and 6 bases for J, with a gap of 10 bases between the germline ends. From its cysteine to its phenylalanine, the CDR3 spans 13 amino acids. This entry keeps only the CDR3 DNA: 39 bases, framed from base 1. The sequencing here drew on PBMCs, taken after 12 months of ibrutinib treatment. The source is a human donor with chronic lymphocytic leukemia. The receptor chain draws on TRBV27 and TRBJ1-2, with TRBD1 as a weak D call on 6 bases. The CDR3 amino acid sequence is: CASSLVQGNGYTF. In nucleotide form, the sequence is TGTGCCAGCAGTTTAGTGCAGGGGAATGGCTACACCTTC.